This TCR beta chain was sequenced for a study of glioma-infiltrating T cells. Study-wide results and limits: Only very few CDR3 sequences appeared in both tissue and blood. Gliomas, especially low-grade, showed above-expected tissue-blood divergence; non-neoplastic patients showed below.

This clonotype showed up just a few times. Its antigen is currently unknown. The iRepertoire nested amplicon-rescue multiplex PCR amplified TCR alpha and beta CDR3s from RNA. For one-step reverse transcription and amplification, about 85-400 ng of tissue mRNA or PBMC total RNA was used. TCRdb reanalysed the multiplex PCR reads using MiXCR and keeps one entry per CDR3 protein. The table has some 130,000 distinct CDR3 sequences, around a quarter seen once. The sample consisted of glioma tissue, nonneoplastic brain tissue, or PBMCs (not recorded which). The TCR was taken from a human donor with low-grade glioma or glioblastoma, undergoing nonglioma brain surgery, or in good health (not recorded which).

The CDR3 is CSALWTGNTEAFF. For the CDR3, the DNA is TGCAGTGCCCTCTGGACAGGGAACACTGAAGCTTTCTTT. The chain combines TRBV20-1 with TRBJ1-1; 7 nucleotides line up with TRBD1. With 6 bases clipped from V and 1 base from J, the junction kept 5 bases outside the gene matches. The CDR3 spans 13 residues. Germline V lookup: CDR1 DFQATT, CDR2 SNEGSKA (reference sequence).